Listed below are T cell receptor beta chains from one sample, sequenced in a study of graft-versus-host responses after intestinal transplantation. Clones were read by immunoSEQ multiplex PCR, and TCRdb kept only the in-frame ones, dropping some. The sample contains under 25,000 clones, roughly nine tenths of which appear only once. The sample here was bone marrow, taken approximately 120 days after transplant. Receptor source: a human patient who received an intestinal transplant, so some T cells may come from the graft donor. The CDR3 runs from the conserved cysteine through the conserved F or W. The D gene is left open where the match is weak. Size tells how often a clone was seen (once, few, many) or the class of an expanded clone, and some rows leave it out.

v_gene,j_gene,d_gene,abundance,CDR3aa,CDR3nt
TRBV27,TRBJ2-1,TRBD2,few,CASSFTSGAYNEQFF,TGTGCCAGCAGTTTTACTAGCGGGGCCTACAATGAGCAGTTCTTC
TRBV6-5,TRBJ2-1,TRBD1,NA,CASSSGQGEDEQFF,TGTGCCAGCAGTTCGGGACAGGGAGAGGATGAGCAGTTCTTC
TRBV7-3,TRBJ2-2,TRBD1,NA,CASSLRGPTGGSGELFF,TGTGCCAGCAGCTTAAGGGGGCCTACAGGGGGCTCCGGGGAGCTGTTTTTT
TRBV6-1,TRBJ1-1,NA,NA,CASSLQGMNTEAFF,TGTGCCAGCAGTCTTCAGGGGATGAACACTGAAGCTTTCTTT
TRBV27,TRBJ2-3,TRBD1,NA,CASSLQGLGTDTQYF,TGTGCCAGCAGTCTACAGGGGCTGGGCACAGATACGCAGTATTTT
TRBV9,TRBJ1-1,NA,NA,CASSVKGGTEAFF,TGTGCCAGCAGCGTAAAGGGCGGAACTGAAGCTTTCTTT
TRBV9,TRBJ2-1,TRBD2,NA,CASSVLGLASYNEQFF,TGTGCCAGCAGCGTATTGGGACTAGCCTCCTACAATGAGCAGTTCTTC
TRBV19,TRBJ1-1,NA,NA,CASSRGVQMNTEAFF,TGTGCCAGTAGTAGGGGGGTACAGATGAACACTGAAGCTTTCTTT
TRBV18,TRBJ2-6,NA,NA,CASSPKNVLTF,TGTGCCAGCTCACCTAAAAACGTCCTGACTTTC
TRBV11-1,TRBJ2-7,TRBD2,NA,CASSQTSGTYEQYF,TGTGCCAGCAGCCAAACTAGCGGCACCTACGAGCAGTACTTC
TRBV6-9,TRBJ1-2,NA,once,CASSFDSLYGYTF,TGTGCCAGCAGTTTTGACAGTCTCTATGGCTACACCTTC
TRBV7-3,TRBJ2-2,NA,NA,CASSLGGGGTGELFF,TGTGCCAGCAGCTTAGGCGGAGGAGGTACCGGGGAGCTGTTTTTT
TRBV19,TRBJ2-1,NA,NA,CASSIWSESYNEQFF,TGTGCCAGTAGTATTTGGAGCGAATCCTACAATGAGCAGTTCTTC
TRBV5-1,TRBJ2-1,NA,NA,CASSKGGPDNEQFF,TGCGCCAGCAGTAAAGGAGGGCCAGATAATGAGCAGTTCTTC
TRBV7-9,TRBJ2-1,NA,NA,CASSSSITYNEQFF,TGTGCCAGCAGCTCCTCGATAACCTACAATGAGCAGTTCTTC
TRBV6-5,TRBJ1-5,NA,NA,CASSYDRTNQPQHF,TGTGCCAGCAGTTACGACAGAACTAATCAGCCCCAGCATTTT
TRBV20-1,TRBJ1-5,NA,NA,CSASANQPQHF,TGCAGTGCTAGTGCTAATCAGCCCCAGCATTTT
TRBV6-6,TRBJ2-1,TRBD1,NA,CASSETGLYNEQFF,TGTGCCAGCAGTGAGACAGGGCTATACAATGAGCAGTTCTTC
TRBV30,TRBJ1-5,TRBD1,NA,CAWSEQGAQPQHF,TGTGCCTGGAGCGAACAGGGGGCTCAGCCCCAGCATTTT
TRBV7-9,TRBJ1-2,NA,NA,CASSTTGTDSYGYTF,TGTGCCAGCAGCACGACCGGCACAGACTCCTATGGCTACACCTTC
TRBV14,TRBJ2-5,NA,NA,CASSQRTGGWETQYF,TGTGCCAGCAGCCAAAGGACAGGAGGGTGGGAGACCCAGTACTTC
TRBV9,TRBJ2-7,TRBD2,NA,CASSPTSGREQYF,TGTGCCAGCAGTCCTACTAGCGGGAGAGAGCAGTACTTC
TRBV13,TRBJ1-2,NA,NA,CASSSLWGGTDYGYTF,TGTGCCAGCAGCTCTCTGTGGGGGGGCACCGACTATGGCTACACCTTC
TRBV4-1,TRBJ2-7,TRBD2,NA,CASSLSGGSYEQYF,TGCGCCAGCAGCCTTAGCGGGGGCTCCTACGAGCAGTACTTC
TRBV11-2,TRBJ1-1,NA,NA,CASRPDMNTEAFF,TGTGCCAGCAGACCGGACATGAACACTGAAGCTTTCTTT
TRBV2,TRBJ1-1,TRBD1,NA,CASSEQGVSAFF,TGTGCCAGCAGTGAACAGGGGGTGTCAGCTTTCTTT
TRBV7-9,TRBJ2-6,NA,NA,CASSFPPGLAPEDVLTF,TGTGCCAGCAGCTTCCCCCCCGGACTGGCTCCAGAGGACGTCCTGACTTTC
TRBV10-1,TRBJ1-1,TRBD1,NA,CASSASQGRTEAFF,TGCGCCAGCAGTGCATCACAGGGGAGGACTGAAGCTTTCTTT
TRBV4-1,TRBJ2-7,TRBD2,once,CASSQEGGGRSGEQYF,TGCGCCAGCAGCCAAGAGGGTGGCGGGAGGTCGGGCGAGCAGTACTTC
TRBV7-9,TRBJ2-3,TRBD2,NA,CASSKTSGSADTQYF,TGTGCCAGCAGCAAGACTAGCGGGAGTGCAGATACGCAGTATTTT
TRBV9,TRBJ2-3,NA,once,CASSVGLKTTSTDTQYF,TGTGCCAGCAGCGTAGGACTTAAAACCACTAGCACAGATACGCAGTATTTT
TRBV6-6,TRBJ1-2,NA,NA,CASRSSGNYGYTF,TGTGCCAGCAGATCAAGCGGTAACTATGGCTACACCTTC
TRBV9,TRBJ2-5,NA,NA,CASSVGDPQETQYF,TGTGCCAGCAGCGTAGGCGACCCCCAAGAGACCCAGTACTTC
TRBV28,TRBJ2-7,TRBD2,NA,CASSFLKREGLLFYEQYF,TGTGCCAGCAGTTTCCTGAAGCGGGAGGGCCTTCTTTTCTACGAGCAGTACTTC
TRBV6-5,TRBJ1-2,NA,NA,CASSYSGHATNYGYTF,TGTGCCAGCAGTTACTCCGGACACGCGACAAACTATGGCTACACCTTC
TRBV11-2,TRBJ2-7,NA,NA,CASSLGSLYEQYF,TGTGCCAGCAGCTTAGGGAGCCTCTACGAGCAGTACTTC
TRBV5-1,TRBJ2-7,TRBD1,NA,CASSSTGAYEQYF,TGCGCCAGCAGTTCAACAGGGGCCTACGAGCAGTACTTC